The 11 T cell receptor beta chains below all came from one sample that was sequenced in a study of T cell repertoires in cytomegalovirus infection. TCRdb re-called the reads through MiXCR, storing one row per CDR3 protein. The sample records over 300,000 distinct CDR3 sequences, roughly a sixth being singletons. Sample: PBMCs. These receptors all come from a human donor in good health (CMV status not recorded). Some clones in this sample may be carry-over from other donors' samples.

V is TRBV14 and J is TRBJ2-2, with 7 bases that match TRBD1. The CDR3 runs 15 residues. The germline gives CDR1 SGHDN, CDR2 FVKESK. Trimming removed 3 bases from V and 1 base from J; junction bases left unmatched: 2. CDR3 in DNA: TGTGCCAGCAGCCATAGGACAGGGAACACCGGGGAGCTGTTTTTT. It specifies CASSHRTGNTGELFF.

The V call is TRBV5-1, the J call TRBJ2-2; D is unresolved. The germline gives CDR1 SGHRS, CDR2 YFSETQ. V lost 4 bases, J lost 4 bases, and 8 bases lay in between. This CDR3 has 13 residues. The CDR3 protein is CASSRPFTGELFF. The CDR3 bases are TGCGCCAGCAGCCGTCCTTTCACCGGGGAGCTGTTTTTT.

There are many counts of this clonotype. V usage is TRBV10-3 and J usage is TRBJ2-7; D call uncertain. Trimming took 0 bases from V and 7 from J, leaving 13 bases between them. Germline CDR1 ENHRY, CDR2 SYGVKD. The CDR3 runs 14 residues. This CDR3 reads CAISESSLWWEQYF. The CDR3 DNA is TGTGCCATCAGTGAGTCATCTCTTTGGTGGGAGCAGTACTTC.

A remark on this clonotype: A read error may account for a junction end that differs from germline. The V call is TRBV7-3, the J call TRBJ2-3, with 7 bases that match TRBD1. CDR1 and CDR2 (germline): SGHTA, FQGTGA. CDR3 length: 14 residues. The CDR3 sequence is CAGSAEGTADTQYF. CDR3 nucleotides: TGTGCCGGCAGCGCCGAGGGGACAGCAGATACGCAGTATTTT.

The chain employs TRBV28 and TRBJ1-4, with a weak D call TRBD1 (5 bases). Germline V gene lookup returns CDR1 MDHEN and CDR2 SYDVKM. The CDR3 has 15 amino acids. Deletions cut 10 bases from V and 5 bases from J, with 20 bases between. CDR3 sequence reads: CAIRTGTQPNEKLFF. The CDR3 DNA sequence: TGTGCCATCAGGACCGGGACTCAACCCAATGAAAAACTGTTTTTT.

This clonotype was seen many times. This chain connects TRBV7-9 to TRBJ1-2, with D perhaps TRBD1 (5 bases). Between the trimmed V and J ends, which lost 5 bases and 2 bases, there was a span of 15 bases. CDR1 SEHNR and CDR2 FQNEAQ come from the germline V gene (reference sequence). This CDR3 spans 15 amino acids. CDR3 nucleotide sequence: TGTGCCAGCAGCCTCGACGGGGCAGGGAACTATGGCTACACCTTC. Residues: CASSLDGAGNYGYTF.

The table lists this clonotype with a few counts. Written as DNA, the CDR3 is TGCAGTGCTAGAGGGGGACTAGGATACGAGCAGTACTTC. Its protein is CSARGGLGYEQYF. The gene calls are TRBV20-1 and TRBJ2-7; 8 nucleotides agree with TRBD2. This CDR3 spans 13 amino acids. V lost 1 base, J lost 4 bases, and 3 bases stayed unmatched. Germline V CDR1 and CDR2: DFQATT, SNEGSKA (reference sequence).

This clonotype showed up many times. The rearrangement uses TRBV7-2 and TRBJ1-1; D gene uncertain. The CDR3 extends over 15 amino acids. V was cut by 4 bases and J by 4 bases, with 16 bases left in between. Germline CDR1 is SGHTA and CDR2 is FQGNSA. CDR3 in DNA: TGTGCCAGCAGCTCCTATGAGAGGCCAGGCACTGAAGCTTTCTTT. This translates into CASSSYERPGTEAFF.

This clonotype was counted between two and nine times. The chain uses TRBV10-3 and TRBJ2-7; D is perhaps TRBD1 (6 bases). The CDR3 extends over 15 amino acids. The ends were cut back, 2 bases at V and 0 bases at J, with 11 bases in the middle. Germline CDR1 ENHRY, CDR2 SYGVKD. DNA for the CDR3: TGTGCCATCAGTGAGCCCGACAGGAGCTCCTACGAGCAGTACTTC. Translating it yields CAISEPDRSSYEQYF.

In this sample, this clonotype turned up many times. J is TRBJ1-3 and V is TRBV7-2; possible D gene TRBD1, 5 bases. CDR1 and CDR2 (germline): SGHTA, FQGNSA. V lost 5 bases to trimming and J lost 3 bases, with 11 bases between them. CDR3 length equals 14 residues. CDR3 amino acids: CASSLGGNGNTIYF. The CDR3 DNA is TGTGCCAGCAGCCTCGGGGGGAATGGAAACACCATATATTTT. Based on the CDR3 plus reference TRBV7-2 and TRBJ1-3, the full variable domain is GAGVSQSPSNKVTEKGKDVELRCDPISGHTALYWYRQSLGQGLEFLIYFQGNSAPDKSGLPSDRFSAERTGGSVSTLTIQRTQQEDSAVYLCASSLGGNGNTIYFGEGSWLTVV.

The J gene is TRBJ2-1, the V gene TRBV27, with D unclear. V shed 4 bases and J shed 1 base, with 11 bases lying between them. The CDR3 totals 15 residues. Germline loops: CDR1 MNHEY, CDR2 SMNVEV (reference sequence). The CDR3 region has the DNA TGTGCCAGCAGTTCCAGGATGGGGTCCTACAATGAGCAGTTCTTC. Protein product: CASSSRMGSYNEQFF.